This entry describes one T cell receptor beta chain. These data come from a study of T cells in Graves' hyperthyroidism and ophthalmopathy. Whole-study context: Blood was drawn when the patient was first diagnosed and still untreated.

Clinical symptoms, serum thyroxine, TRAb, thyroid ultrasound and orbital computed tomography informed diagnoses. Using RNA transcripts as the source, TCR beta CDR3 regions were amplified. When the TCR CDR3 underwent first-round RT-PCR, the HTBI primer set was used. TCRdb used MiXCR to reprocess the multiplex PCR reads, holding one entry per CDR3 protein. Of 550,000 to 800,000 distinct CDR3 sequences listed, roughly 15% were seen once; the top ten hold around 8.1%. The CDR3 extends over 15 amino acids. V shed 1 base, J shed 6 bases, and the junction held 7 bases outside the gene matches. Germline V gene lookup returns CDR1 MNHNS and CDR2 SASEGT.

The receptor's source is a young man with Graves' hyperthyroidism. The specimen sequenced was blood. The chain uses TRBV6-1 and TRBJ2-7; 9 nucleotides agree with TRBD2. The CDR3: CASSEVSSGVPEQYF. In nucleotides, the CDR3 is TGTGCCAGCAGTGAAGTATCTAGCGGGGTCCCCGAGCAGTACTTC.